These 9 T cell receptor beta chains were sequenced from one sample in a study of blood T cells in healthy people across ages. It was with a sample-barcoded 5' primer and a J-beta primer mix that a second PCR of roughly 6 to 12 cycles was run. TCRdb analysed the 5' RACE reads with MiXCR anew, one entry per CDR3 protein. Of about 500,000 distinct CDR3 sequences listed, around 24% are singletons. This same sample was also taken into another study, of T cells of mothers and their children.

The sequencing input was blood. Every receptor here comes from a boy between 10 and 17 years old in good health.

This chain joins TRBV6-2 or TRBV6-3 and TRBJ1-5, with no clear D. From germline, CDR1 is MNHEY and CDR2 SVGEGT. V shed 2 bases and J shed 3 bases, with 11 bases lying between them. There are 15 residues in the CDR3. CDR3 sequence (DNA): TGTGCCAGCAGTTACATGAGGTCTACCAATCAGCCCCAGCATTTT. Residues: CASSYMRSTNQPQHF.

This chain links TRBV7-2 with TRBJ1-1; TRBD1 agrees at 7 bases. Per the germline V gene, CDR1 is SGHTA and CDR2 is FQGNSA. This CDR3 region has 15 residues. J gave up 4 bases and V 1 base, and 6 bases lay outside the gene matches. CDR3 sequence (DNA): TGTGCCAGCAGCTTAGGACAGGGCCGGGGCACTGAAGCTTTCTTT. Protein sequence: CASSLGQGRGTEAFF. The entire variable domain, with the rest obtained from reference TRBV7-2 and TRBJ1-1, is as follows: GAGVSQSPSNKVTEKGKDVELRCDPISGHTALYWYRQSLGQGLEFLIYFQGNSAPDKSGLPSDRFSAERTGGSVSTLTIQRTQQEDSAVYLCASSLGQGRGTEAFFGQGTRLTVV.

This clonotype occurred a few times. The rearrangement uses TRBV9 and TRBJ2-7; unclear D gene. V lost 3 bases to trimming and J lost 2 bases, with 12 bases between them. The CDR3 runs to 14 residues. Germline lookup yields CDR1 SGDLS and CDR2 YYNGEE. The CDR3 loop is CASSERSYAYEQYF. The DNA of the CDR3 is TGTGCCAGCAGCGAACGGTCCTACGCCTACGAGCAGTACTTC.

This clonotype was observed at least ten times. The CDR3: CASSHGTAWETQYF. Written as DNA, the CDR3 is TGTGCCAGCAGCCATGGGACAGCGTGGGAGACCCAGTACTTC. The chain combines TRBV6-2 or TRBV6-3 with TRBJ2-5, with 7 bases aligning to TRBD1. The CDR3 consists of 14 residues. The V gene's germline CDR1 is MNHEY and CDR2 SVGEGT. Trimming at V came to 6 bases and at J to 5 bases, leaving 9 bases not matched to a gene.

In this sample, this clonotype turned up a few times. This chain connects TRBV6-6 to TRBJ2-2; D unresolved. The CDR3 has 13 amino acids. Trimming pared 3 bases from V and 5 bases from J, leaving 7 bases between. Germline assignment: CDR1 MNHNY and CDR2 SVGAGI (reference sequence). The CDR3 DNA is TGTGCCAGCAGTTATGTGGAGACCGGGGAGCTGTTTTTT. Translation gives CASSYVETGELFF.

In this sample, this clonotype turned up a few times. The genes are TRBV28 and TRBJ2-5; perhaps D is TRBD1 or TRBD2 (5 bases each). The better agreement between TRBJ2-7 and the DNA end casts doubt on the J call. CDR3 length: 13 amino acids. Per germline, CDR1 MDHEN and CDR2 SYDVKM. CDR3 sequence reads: CASSRGTPAEQYF. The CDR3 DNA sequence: TGTGCCAGCAGTCGTGGGACGCCTGCCGAGCAGTACTTC.

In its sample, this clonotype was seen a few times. The CDR3 is CASSQDLDFQETQYF. In nucleotides, the CDR3 is TGCGCCAGCAGCCAAGATCTAGACTTCCAAGAGACCCAGTACTTC. The rearrangement uses TRBV4-3 and TRBJ2-5; D unclear. V was shortened by 0 bases and J by 1 base, with 9 bases between the two germline ends. Germline V CDR1 and CDR2: LGHNA, YSLEER. The CDR3 loop spans 15 amino acids.

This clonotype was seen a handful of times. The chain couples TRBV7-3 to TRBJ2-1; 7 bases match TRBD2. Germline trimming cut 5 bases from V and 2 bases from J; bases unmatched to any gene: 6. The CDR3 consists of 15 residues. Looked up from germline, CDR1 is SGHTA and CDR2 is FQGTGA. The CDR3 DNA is TGTGCCAGCAGCGCCCTAGCGGACCCCTACAATGAGCAGTTCTTC. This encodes CASSALADPYNEQFF.

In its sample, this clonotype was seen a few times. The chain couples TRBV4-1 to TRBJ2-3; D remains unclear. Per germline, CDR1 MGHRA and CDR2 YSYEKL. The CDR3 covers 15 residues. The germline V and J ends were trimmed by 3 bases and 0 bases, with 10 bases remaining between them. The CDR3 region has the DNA TGCGCCAGCAGCCAGATAGGACGTAGCACAGATACGCAGTATTTT. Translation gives CASSQIGRSTDTQYF.